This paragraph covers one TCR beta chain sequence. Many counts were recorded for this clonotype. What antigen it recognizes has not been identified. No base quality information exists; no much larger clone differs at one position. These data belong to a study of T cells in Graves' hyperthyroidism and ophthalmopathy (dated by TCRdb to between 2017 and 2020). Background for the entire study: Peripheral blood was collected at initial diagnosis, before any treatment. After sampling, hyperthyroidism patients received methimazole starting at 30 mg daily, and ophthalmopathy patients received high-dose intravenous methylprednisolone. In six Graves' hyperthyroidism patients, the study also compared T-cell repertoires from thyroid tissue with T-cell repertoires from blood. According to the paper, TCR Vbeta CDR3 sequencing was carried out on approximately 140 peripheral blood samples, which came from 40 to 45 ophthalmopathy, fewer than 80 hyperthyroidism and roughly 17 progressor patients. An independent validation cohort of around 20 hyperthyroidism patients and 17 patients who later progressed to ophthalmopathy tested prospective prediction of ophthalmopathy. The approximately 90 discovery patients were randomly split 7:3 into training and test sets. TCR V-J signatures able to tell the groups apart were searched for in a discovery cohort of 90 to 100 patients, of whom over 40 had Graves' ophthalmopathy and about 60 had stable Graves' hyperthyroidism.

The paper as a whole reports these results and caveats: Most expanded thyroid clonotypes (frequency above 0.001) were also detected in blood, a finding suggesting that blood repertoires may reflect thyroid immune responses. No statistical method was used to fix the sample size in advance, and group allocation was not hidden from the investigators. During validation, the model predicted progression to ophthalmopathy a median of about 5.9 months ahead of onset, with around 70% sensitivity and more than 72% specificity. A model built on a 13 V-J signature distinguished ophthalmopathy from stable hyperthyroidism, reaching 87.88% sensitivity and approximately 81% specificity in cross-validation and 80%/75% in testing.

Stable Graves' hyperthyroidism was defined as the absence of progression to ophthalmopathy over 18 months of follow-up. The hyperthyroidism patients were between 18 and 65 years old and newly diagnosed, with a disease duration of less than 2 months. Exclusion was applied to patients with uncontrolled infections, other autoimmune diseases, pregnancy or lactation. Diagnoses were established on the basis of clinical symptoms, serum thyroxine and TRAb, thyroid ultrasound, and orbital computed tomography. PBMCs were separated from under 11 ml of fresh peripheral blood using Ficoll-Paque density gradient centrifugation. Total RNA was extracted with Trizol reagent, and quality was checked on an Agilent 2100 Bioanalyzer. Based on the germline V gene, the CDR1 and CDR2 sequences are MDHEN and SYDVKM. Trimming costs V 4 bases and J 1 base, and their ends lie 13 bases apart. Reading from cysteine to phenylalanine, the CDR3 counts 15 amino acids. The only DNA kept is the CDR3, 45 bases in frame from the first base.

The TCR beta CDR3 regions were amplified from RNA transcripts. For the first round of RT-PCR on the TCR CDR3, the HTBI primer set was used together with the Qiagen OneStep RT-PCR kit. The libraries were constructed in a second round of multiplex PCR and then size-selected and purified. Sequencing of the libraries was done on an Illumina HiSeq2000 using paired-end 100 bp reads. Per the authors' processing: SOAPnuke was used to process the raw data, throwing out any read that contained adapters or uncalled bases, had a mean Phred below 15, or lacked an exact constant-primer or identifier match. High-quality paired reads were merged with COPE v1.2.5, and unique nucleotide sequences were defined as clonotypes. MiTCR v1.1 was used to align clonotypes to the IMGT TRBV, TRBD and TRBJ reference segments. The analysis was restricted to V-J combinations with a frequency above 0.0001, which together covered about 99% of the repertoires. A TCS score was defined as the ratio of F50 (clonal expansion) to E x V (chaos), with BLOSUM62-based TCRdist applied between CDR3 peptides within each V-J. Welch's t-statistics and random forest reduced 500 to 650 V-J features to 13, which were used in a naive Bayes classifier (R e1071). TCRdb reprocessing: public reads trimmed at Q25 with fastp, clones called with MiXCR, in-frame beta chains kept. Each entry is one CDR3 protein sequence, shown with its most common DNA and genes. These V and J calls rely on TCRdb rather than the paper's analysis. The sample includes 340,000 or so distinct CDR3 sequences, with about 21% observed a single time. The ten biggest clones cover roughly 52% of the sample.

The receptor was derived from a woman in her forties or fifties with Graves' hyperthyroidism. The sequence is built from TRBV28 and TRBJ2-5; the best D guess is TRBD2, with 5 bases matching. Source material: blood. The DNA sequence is TGTGCCAGCAGTTCCCGGACTCTGGGCCAAGAGACCCAGTACTTC. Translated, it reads CASSSRTLGQETQYF.